The clone carrying this T cell receptor (beta chain) was detected a few times. TCRdb processed the 5' RACE reads anew with MiXCR; each CDR3 protein has one entry. The repertoire has 200,000 to 300,000 distinct CDR3 sequences, roughly 7% of them found once; the top ten carry 3.6%. This sample was taken from a study of identical twins. Germline V CDR1 and CDR2: MDHEN, SYDVKM. The CDR3 runs to 12 residues. The V and J ends lost 7 bases and 2 bases respectively, with 9 bases between them. This sample was shared with a second study, whose subject was yellow fever vaccine responses in identical twins.

The clonotype originates from a woman between 18 and 29 years old in good health. Sequencing was carried out using memory (CD45RO+) T cells sorted from blood. The rearrangement links TRBV28 to TRBJ2-7; D not resolved. CDR3 region: CASTPGPYEQYF. The CDR3 region has the DNA TGTGCCAGCACTCCCGGTCCCTACGAGCAGTACTTC.